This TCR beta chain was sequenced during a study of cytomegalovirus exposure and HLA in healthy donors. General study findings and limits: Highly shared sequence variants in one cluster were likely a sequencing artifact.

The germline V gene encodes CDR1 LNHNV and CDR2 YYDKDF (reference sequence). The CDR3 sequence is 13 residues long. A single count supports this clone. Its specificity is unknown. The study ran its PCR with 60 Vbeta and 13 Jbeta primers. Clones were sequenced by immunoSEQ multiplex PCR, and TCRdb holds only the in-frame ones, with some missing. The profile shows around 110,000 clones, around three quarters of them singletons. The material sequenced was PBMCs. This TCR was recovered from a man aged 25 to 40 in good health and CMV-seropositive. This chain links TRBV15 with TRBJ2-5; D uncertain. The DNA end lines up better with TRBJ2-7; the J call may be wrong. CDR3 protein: CATSRDTVYEQYF. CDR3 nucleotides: TGTGCCACCAGCAGAGACACCGTCTACGAGCAGTACTTC.